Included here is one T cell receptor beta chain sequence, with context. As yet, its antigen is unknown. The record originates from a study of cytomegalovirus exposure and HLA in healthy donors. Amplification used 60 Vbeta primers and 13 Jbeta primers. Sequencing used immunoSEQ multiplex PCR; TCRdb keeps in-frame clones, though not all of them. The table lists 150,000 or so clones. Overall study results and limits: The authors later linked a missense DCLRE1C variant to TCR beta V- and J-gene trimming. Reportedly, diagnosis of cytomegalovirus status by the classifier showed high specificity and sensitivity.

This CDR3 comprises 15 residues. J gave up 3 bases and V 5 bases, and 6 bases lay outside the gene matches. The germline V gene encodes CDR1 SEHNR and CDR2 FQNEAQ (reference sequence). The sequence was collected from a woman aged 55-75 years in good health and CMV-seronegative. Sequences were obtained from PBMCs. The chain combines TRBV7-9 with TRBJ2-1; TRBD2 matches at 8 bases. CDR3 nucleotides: TGTGCCAGCAGCACACTAGCGGAGGGCTACAATGAGCAGTTCTTC. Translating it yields CASSTLAEGYNEQFF.